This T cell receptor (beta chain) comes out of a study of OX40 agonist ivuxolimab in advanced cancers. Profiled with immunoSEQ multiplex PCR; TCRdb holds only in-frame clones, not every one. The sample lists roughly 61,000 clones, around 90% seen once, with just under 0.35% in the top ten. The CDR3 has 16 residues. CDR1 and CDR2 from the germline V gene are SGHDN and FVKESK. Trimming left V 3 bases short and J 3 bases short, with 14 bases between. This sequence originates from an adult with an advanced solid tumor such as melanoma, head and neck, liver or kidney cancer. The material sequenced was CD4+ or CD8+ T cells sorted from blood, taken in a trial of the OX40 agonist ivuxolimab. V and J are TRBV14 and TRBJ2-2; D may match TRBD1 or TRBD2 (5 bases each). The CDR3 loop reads CASSQLRGADTGELFF. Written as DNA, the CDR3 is TGTGCCAGCAGCCAGCTCCGGGGCGCGGACACCGGGGAGCTGTTTTTT.